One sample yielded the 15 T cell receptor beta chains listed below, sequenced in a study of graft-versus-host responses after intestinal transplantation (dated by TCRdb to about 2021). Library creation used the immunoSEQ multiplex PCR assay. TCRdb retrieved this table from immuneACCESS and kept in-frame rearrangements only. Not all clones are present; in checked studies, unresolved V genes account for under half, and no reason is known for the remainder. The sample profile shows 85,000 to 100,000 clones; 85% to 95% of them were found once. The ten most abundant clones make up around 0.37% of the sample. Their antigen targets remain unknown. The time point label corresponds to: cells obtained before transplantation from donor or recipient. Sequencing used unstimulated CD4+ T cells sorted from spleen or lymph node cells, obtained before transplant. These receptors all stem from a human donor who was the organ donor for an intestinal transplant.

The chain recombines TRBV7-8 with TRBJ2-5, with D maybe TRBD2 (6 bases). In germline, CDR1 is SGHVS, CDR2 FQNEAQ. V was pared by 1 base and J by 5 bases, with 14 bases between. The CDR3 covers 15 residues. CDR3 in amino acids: CASSLVTRVAETQYF. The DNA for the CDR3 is TGTGCCAGCAGCTTAGTGACTAGGGTGGCGGAGACCCAGTACTTC.

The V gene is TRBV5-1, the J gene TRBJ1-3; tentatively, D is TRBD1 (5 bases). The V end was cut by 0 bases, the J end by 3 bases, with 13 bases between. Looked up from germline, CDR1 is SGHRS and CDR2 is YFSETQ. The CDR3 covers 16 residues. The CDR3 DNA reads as TGCGCCAGCAGCTTGGTAGGGGTTCTCGGTGGAAACACCATATATTTT. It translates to CASSLVGVLGGNTIYF.

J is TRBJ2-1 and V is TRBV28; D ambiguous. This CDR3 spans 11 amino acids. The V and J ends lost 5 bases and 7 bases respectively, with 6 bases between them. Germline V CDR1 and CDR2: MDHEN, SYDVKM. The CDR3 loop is CASSVPNEQFF. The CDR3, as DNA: TGTGCCAGCAGTGTTCCAAATGAGCAGTTCTTC.

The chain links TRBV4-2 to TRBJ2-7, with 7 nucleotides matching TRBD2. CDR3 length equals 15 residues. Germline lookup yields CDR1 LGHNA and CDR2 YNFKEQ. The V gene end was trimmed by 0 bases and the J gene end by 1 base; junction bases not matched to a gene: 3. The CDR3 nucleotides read TGTGCCAGCAGCCAAGATAAAGCGGGGTCCTACGAGCAGTACTTC. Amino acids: CASSQDKAGSYEQYF.

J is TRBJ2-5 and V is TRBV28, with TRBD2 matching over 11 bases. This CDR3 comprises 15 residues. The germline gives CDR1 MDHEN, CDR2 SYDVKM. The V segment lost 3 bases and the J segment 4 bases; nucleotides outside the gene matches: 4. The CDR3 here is CASSFLLAGGETQYF. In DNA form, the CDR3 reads TGTGCCAGCAGTTTCTTGCTAGCGGGAGGAGAGACCCAGTACTTC.

The CDR3 reads CASSRLAGAYEQYF. CDR3 bases: TGTGCCAGCAGCCGACTAGCGGGGGCCTACGAGCAGTACTTC. The gene calls are TRBV7-9 and TRBJ2-7, with TRBD2 identical over 12 bases. V lost 5 bases, J lost 2 bases, and 1 base stayed unmatched. In germline, CDR1 is SEHNR, CDR2 FQNEAQ (reference sequence). The CDR3 runs to 14 residues.

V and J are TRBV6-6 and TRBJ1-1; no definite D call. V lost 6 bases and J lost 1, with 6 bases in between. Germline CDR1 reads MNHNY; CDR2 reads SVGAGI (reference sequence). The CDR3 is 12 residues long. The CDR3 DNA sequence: TGTGCCAGCAGATCAGGGAACACTGAAGCTTTCTTT. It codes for CASRSGNTEAFF.

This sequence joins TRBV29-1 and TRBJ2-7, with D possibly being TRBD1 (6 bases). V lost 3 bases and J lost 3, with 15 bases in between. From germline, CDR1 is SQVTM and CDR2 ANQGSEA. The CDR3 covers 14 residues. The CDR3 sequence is CSVEAAGDNYEQYF. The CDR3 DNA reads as TGCAGCGTTGAGGCGGCAGGGGACAACTACGAGCAGTACTTC.

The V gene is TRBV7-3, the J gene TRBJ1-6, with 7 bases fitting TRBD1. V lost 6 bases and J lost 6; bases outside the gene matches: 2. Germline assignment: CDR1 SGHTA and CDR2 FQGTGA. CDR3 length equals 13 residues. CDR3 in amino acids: CASSRDSNSPLHF. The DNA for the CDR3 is TGTGCCAGCAGTAGGGACAGTAATTCACCCCTCCACTTT. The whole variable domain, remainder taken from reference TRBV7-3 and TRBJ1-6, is GAGVSQTPSNKVTEKGKYVELRCDPISGHTALYWYRQSLGQGPEFLIYFQGTGAADDSGLPNDRFFAVRPEGSVSTLKIQRTERGDSAVYLCASSRDSNSPLHFGNGTRLTVT.

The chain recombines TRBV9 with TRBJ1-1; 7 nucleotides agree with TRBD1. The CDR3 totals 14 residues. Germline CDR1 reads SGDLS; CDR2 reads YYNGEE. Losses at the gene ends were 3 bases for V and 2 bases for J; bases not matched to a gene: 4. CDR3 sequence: CASSGQGINTEAFF. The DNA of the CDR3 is TGTGCCAGCAGCGGACAGGGCATTAACACTGAAGCTTTCTTT.

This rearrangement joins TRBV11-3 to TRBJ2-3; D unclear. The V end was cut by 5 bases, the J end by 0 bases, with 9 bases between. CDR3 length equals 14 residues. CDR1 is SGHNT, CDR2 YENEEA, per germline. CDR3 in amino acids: CASSLGPSTDTQYF. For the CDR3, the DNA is TGTGCCAGCAGCCTAGGGCCTAGCACAGATACGCAGTATTTT.

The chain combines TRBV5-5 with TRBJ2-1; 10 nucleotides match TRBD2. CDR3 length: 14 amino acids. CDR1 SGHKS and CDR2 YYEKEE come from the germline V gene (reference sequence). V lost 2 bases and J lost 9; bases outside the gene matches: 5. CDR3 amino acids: CASSFLAGVSEQFF. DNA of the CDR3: TGTGCCAGCAGCTTCCTAGCGGGAGTAAGTGAGCAGTTCTTC.

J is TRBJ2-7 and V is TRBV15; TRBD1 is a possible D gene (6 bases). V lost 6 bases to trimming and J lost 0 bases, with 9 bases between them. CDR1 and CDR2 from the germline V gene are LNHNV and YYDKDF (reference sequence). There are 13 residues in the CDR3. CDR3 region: CATRGTNSYEQYF. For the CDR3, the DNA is TGTGCCACCAGGGGGACAAACTCCTACGAGCAGTACTTC.

The CDR3 DNA follows: TGTGCCAGCTCACCTGCCTGGCGGGGTAAACAGCCCCAGCATTTT. Residues: CASSPAWRGKQPQHF. The chain couples TRBV18 to TRBJ1-5; D not resolved. The CDR3 covers 15 residues. Germline V gives CDR1 KGHSH, CDR2 LQKENI. Trimming cost V 3 bases and J 7 bases, with 16 bases left between them.

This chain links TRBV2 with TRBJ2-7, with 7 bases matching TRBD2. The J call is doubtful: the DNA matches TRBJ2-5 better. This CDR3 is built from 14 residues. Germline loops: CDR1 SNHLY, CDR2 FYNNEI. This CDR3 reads CASSESAGEETQYF. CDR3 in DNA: TGTGCCAGCAGTGAATCGGCGGGGGAAGAGACCCAGTACTTC.